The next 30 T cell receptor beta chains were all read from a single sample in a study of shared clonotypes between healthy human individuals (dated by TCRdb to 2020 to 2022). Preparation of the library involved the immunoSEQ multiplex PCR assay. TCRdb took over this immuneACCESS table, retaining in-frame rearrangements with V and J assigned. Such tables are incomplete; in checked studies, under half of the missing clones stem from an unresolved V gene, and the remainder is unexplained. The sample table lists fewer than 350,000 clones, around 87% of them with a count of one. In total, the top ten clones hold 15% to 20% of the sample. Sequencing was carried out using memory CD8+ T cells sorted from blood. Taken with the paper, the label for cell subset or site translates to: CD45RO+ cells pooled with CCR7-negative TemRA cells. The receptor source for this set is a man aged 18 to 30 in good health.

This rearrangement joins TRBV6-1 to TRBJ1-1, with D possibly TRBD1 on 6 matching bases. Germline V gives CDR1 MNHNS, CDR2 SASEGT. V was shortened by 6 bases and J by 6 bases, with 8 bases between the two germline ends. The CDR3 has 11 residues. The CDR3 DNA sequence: TGTGCCAGCAGCGGGGGCTCTGAAGCTTTCTTT. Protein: CASSGGSEAFF.

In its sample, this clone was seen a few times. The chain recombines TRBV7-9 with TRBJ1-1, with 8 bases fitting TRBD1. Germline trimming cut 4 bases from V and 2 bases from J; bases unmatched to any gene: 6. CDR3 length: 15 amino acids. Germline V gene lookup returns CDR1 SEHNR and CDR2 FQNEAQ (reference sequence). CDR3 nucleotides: TGTGCCAGCAGCTATATTGGACAGGGCAACACTGAAGCTTTCTTT. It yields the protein CASSYIGQGNTEAFF. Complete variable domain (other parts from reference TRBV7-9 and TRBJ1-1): DTGVSQNPRHKITKRGQNVTFRCDPISEHNRLYWYRQTLGQGPEFLTYFQNEAQLEKSRLLSDRFSAERPKGSFSTLEIQRTEQGDSAMYLCASSYIGQGNTEAFFGQGTRLTVV.

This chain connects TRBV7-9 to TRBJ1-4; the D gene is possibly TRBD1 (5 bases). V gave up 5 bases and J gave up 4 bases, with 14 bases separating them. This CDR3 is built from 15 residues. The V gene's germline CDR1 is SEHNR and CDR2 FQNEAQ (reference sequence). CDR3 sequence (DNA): TGTGCCAGCAGCCCGACCGGGACGGATAATGAAAAACTGTTTTTT. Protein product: CASSPTGTDNEKLFF.

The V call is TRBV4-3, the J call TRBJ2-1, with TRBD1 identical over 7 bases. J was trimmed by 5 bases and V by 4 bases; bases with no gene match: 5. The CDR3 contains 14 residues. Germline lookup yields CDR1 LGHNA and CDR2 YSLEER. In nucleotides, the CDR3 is TGCGCCAGCAGCCCAGGGACAGCTAACAATGAGCAGTTCTTC. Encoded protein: CASSPGTANNEQFF.

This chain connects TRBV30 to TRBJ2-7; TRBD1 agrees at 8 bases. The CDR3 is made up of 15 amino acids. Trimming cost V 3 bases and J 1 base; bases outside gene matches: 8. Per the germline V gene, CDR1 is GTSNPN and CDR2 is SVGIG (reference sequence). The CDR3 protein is CAWSARGQGSYEQYF. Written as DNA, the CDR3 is TGTGCCTGGAGCGCCCGAGGACAGGGTTCCTACGAGCAGTACTTC. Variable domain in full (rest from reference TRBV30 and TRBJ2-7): SQTIHQWPATLVQPVGSPLSLECTVEGTSNPNLYWYRQAAGRGLQLLFYSVGIGQISSEVPQNLSASRPQDRQFILSSKKLLLSDSGFYLCAWSARGQGSYEQYFGPGTRLTVT.

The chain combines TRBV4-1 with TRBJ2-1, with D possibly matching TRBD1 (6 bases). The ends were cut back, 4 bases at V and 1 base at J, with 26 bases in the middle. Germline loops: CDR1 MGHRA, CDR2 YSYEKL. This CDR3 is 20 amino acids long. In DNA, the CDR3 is TGCGCCAGCAGCCCACCATTCAAAGGCAGGCAGGGGATTTCCTACAATGAGCAGTTCTTC. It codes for CASSPPFKGRQGISYNEQFF.

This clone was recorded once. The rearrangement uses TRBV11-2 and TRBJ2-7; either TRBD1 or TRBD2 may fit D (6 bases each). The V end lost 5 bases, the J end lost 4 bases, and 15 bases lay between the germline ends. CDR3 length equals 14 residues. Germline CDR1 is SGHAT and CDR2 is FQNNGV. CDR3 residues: CASSPEGGIYEQYF. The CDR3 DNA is TGTGCCAGCAGCCCCGAGGGGGGAATTTACGAGCAGTACTTC.

CDR3 protein: CASSPGDESYNEQFF. Here the CDR3 DNA reads TGTGCCAGCAGTCCCGGGGACGAGTCCTACAATGAGCAGTTCTTC. This sequence joins TRBV2 and TRBJ2-1; D may be TRBD1 or TRBD2 (5 bases each). CDR1 is SNHLY, CDR2 FYNNEI, per germline. The CDR3 contains 15 residues. V lost 5 bases, J lost 1 base, and 12 bases lay in between.

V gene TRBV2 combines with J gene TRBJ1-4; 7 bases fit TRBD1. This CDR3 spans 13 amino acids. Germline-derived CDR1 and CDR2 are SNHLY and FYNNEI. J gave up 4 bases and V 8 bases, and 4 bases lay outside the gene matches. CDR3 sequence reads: CASHRGLNEKLFF. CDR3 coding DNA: TGTGCCAGCCACAGGGGACTTAATGAAAAACTGTTTTTT.

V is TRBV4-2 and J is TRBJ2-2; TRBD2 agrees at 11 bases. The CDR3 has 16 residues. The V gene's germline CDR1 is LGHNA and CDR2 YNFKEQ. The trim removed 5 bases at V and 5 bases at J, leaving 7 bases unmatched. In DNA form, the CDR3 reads TGTGCCAGCAGCTATAGCGGGGGGGCGCGTACCGGGGAGCTGTTTTTT. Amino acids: CASSYSGGARTGELFF.

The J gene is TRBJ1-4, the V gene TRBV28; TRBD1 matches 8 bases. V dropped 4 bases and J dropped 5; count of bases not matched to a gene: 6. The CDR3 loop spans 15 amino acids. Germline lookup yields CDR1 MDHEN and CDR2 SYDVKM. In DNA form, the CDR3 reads TGTGCCAGCAGTTCTCGGGACAGGAACAATGAAAAACTGTTTTTT. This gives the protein CASSSRDRNNEKLFF. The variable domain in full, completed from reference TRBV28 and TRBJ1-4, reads DVKVTQSSRYLVKRTGEKVFLECVQDMDHENMFWYRQDPGLGLRLIYFSYDVKMKEKGDIPEGYSVSREKKERFSLILESASTNQTSMYLCASSSRDRNNEKLFFGSGTQLSVL.

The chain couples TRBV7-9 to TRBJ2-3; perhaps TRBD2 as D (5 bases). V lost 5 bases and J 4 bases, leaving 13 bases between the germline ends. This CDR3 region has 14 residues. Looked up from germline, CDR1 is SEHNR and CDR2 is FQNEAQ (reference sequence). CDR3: CASSPNYGADTQYF. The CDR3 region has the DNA TGTGCCAGCAGCCCAAATTACGGGGCAGATACGCAGTATTTT.

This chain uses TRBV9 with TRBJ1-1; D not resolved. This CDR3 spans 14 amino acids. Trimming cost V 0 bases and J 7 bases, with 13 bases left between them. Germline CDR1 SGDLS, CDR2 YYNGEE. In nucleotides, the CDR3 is TGTGCCAGCAGCGTAGGTGGGGAGATAGGTGAAGCTTTCTTT. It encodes CASSVGGEIGEAFF.

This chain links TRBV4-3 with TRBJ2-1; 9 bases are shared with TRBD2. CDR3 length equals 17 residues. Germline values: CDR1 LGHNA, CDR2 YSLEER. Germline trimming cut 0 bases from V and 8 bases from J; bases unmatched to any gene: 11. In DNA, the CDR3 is TGCGCCAGCAGCCAAGATCAGGAGGGACTAGCCGGCGATGAGCAGTTCTTC. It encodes CASSQDQEGLAGDEQFF.

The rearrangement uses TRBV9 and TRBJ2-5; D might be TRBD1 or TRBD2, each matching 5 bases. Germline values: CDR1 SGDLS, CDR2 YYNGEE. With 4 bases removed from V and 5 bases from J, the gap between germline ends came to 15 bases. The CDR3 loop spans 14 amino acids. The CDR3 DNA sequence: TGTGCCAGCAGCTCGGGGCCTGGGGCGGAGACCCAGTACTTC. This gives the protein CASSSGPGAETQYF.

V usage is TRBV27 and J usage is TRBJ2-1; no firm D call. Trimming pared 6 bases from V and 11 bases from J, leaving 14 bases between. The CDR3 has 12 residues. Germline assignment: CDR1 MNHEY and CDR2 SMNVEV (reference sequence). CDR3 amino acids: CASSLDSIQQFF. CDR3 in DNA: TGTGCCAGCAGCCTTGACTCGATCCAGCAGTTCTTC.

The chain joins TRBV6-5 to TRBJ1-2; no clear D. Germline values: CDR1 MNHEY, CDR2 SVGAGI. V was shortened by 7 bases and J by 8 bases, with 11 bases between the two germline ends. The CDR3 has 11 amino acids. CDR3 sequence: CASTVAGGYTF. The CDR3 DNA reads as TGTGCCAGCACCGTAGCCGGGGGCTACACCTTC.

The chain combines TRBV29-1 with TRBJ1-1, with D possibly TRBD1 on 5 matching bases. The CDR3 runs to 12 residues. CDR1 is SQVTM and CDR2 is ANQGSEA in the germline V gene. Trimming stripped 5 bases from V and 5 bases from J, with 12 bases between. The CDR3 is CSVNDRGTEAFF. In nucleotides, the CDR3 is TGCAGCGTTAATGATCGGGGGACTGAAGCTTTCTTT. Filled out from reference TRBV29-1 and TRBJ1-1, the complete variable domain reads SAVISQKPSRDICQRGTSLTIQCQVDSQVTMMFWYRQQPGQSLTLIATANQGSEATYESGFVIDKFPISRPNLTFSTLTVSNMSPEDSSIYLCSVNDRGTEAFFGQGTRLTVV.

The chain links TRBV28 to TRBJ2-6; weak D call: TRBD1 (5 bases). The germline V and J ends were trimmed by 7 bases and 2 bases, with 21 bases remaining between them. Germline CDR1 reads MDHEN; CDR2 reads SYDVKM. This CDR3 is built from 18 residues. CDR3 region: CASTAIPSKGPGANVLTF. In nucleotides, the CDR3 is TGTGCCAGCACCGCCATACCCTCAAAGGGGCCTGGGGCCAACGTCCTGACTTTC.

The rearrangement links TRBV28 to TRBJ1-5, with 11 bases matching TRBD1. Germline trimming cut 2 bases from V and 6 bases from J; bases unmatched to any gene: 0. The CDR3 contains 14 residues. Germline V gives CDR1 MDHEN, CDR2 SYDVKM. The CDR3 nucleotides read TGTGCCAGCAGTTTAGGGACAGGGGGTCAGCCCCAGCATTTT. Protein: CASSLGTGGQPQHF. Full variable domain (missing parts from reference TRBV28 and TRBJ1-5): DVKVTQSSRYLVKRTGEKVFLECVQDMDHENMFWYRQDPGLGLRLIYFSYDVKMKEKGDIPEGYSVSREKKERFSLILESASTNQTSMYLCASSLGTGGQPQHFGDGTRLSIL.

CDR3 sequence reads: CASSLVGSPLHF. In DNA, the CDR3 is TGTGCCAGCAGCTTAGTTGGATCACCCCTCCACTTT. The V gene is TRBV7-9, the J gene TRBJ1-6; D remains ambiguous. The ends were cut back, 1 base at V and 10 bases at J, with 5 bases in the middle. Germline CDR1 SEHNR, CDR2 FQNEAQ (reference sequence). This CDR3 is 12 amino acids long.

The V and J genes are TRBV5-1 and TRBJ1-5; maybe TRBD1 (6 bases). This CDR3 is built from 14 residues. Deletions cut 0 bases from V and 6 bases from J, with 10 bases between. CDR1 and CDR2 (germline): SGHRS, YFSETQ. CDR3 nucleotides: TGCGCCAGCAGCTTGGGGCAGGGGAGTCAGCCCCAGCATTTT. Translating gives CASSLGQGSQPQHF.

CDR3 sequence (DNA): TGTGCCAGCAGCTCCCCACTAGCGGGGGCCGCGAACACCGGGGAGCTGTTTTTT. Residues: CASSSPLAGAANTGELFF. The gene calls are TRBV11-2 and TRBJ2-2; 11 nucleotides match TRBD2. The CDR3 is 18 amino acids. After removal of 4 bases from V and 0 bases from J, the junction contained 7 bases not matched to a gene. Germline V gives CDR1 SGHAT, CDR2 FQNNGV.

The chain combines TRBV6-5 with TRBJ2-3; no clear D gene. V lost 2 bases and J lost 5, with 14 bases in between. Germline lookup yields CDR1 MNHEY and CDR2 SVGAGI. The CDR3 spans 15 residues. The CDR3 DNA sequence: TGTGCCAGCAGTTACGAATGGCCCCCGGGAGATACGCAGTATTTT. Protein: CASSYEWPPGDTQYF.

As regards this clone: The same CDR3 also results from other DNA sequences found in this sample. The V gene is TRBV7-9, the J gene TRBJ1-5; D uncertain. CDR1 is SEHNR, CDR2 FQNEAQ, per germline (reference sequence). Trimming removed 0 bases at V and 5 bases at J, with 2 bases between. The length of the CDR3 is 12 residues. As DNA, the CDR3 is TGTGCCAGCAGCTTAGCCGATCAGCCCCAGCATTTT. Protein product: CASSLADQPQHF.

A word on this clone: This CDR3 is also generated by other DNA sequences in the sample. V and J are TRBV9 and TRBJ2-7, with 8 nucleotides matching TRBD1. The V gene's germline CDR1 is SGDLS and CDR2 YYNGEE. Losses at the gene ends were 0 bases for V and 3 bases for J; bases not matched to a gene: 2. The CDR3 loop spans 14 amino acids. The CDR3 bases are TGTGCCAGCAGCGTAGGAGGACAGGGCTACGAGCAGTACTTC. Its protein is CASSVGGQGYEQYF.

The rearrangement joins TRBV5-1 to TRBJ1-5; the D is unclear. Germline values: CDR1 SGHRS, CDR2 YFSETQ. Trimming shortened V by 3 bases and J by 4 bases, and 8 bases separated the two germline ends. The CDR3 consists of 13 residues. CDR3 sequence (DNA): TGCGCCAGCAGCTGGGTGGGGAATCAGCCCCAGCATTTT. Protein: CASSWVGNQPQHF.

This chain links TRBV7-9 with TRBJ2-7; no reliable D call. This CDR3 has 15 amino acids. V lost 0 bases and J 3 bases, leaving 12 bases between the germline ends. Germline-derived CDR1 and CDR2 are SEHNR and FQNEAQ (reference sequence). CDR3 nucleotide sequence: TGTGCCAGCAGCTTAGCAGCCGGCCAGCTCTACGAGCAGTACTTC. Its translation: CASSLAAGQLYEQYF.

The CDR3 coding sequence is TGTGCCAGCAGCAGGGACGGGCGCCCCTACGAGCAGTACTTC. Translation: CASSRDGRPYEQYF. J is TRBJ2-7 and V is TRBV5-6; D possibly uses TRBD1 or TRBD2 (5 bases each). CDR1 is SGHDT, CDR2 YYEEEE, per germline. Deletions cut 4 bases from V and 2 bases from J, with 13 bases between. This CDR3 has 14 amino acids.

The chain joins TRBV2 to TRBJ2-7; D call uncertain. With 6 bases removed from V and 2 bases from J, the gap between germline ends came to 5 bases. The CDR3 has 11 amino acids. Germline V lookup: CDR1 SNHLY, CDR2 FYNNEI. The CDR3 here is CASSPPYEQYF. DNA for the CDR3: TGTGCCAGCAGCCCACCCTACGAGCAGTACTTC.